A selection of T cell receptor beta chains follows, all from one sample in a study of blood T cell repertoires in COVID-19. The protocol was immunoSEQ multiplex PCR, while the TCRdb copy is restricted to in-frame clones and leaves out a portion. The table has roughly 250,000 clones, approximately 80% seen once. Sequencing was carried out using peripheral blood. The origin of the receptors is a human donor in a cohort sampled during active COVID-19. CDR3s include the opening cysteine and the closing phenylalanine or tryptophan. The D gene is left open where the match is weak. Only some rows state a clone size, as once, few, many or a class for expanded clones.

d_gene	len	abundance	j_gene	v_gene	CDR3aa	CDR3nt
TRBD2	13	.	TRBJ2-1	TRBV10-3	CAIRTSGSGEQFF	TGTGCCATCAGGACTAGCGGGAGTGGTGAGCAGTTCTTC
.	15	few	TRBJ2-1	TRBV5-1	CASSSGLVSYNEQFF	TGCGCCAGCAGCTCCGGACTGGTATCCTACAATGAGCAGTTCTTC
.	16	.	TRBJ1-5	TRBV28	CASSLSRPYSNQPQHF	TGTGCCAGCAGTTTATCCAGGCCCTATAGCAATCAGCCCCAGCATTTT
.	12	.	TRBJ1-3	TRBV7-2	CGCGVAGNTIYF	TGTGGCTGCGGGGTGGCTGGAAACACCATATATTTT
.	15	.	TRBJ2-3	TRBV7-8	CASSLSSRDTDTQYF	TGTGCCAGCAGCTTATCATCCAGGGACACAGATACGCAGTATTTT
TRBD2	14	.	TRBJ2-7	TRBV7-8	CASSLSAGTYEQYF	TGTGCCAGCAGCTTATCAGCGGGGACCTACGAGCAGTACTTC
TRBD2	15	few	TRBJ2-7	TRBV14	CASSQGVGSGYEQYF	TGTGCCAGCAGCCAAGGTGTCGGTAGCGGGTACGAGCAGTACTTC
.	14	.	TRBJ2-5	TRBV5-1	CASSLTSRLETQYF	TGCGCCAGCAGCTTGACTAGTCGTTTGGAGACCCAGTACTTC
TRBD1	13	.	TRBJ1-1	TRBV2	CASRGTGDAEAFF	TGTGCCAGCAGGGGAACAGGGGACGCTGAAGCTTTCTTT
.	12	.	TRBJ2-1	TRBV24-1	CATSVLYGEQFF	TGTGCCACCAGTGTCCTATATGGTGAGCAGTTCTTC
TRBD2	15	.	TRBJ2-1	TRBV27	CASGRVGLADNEQFF	TGTGCCAGCGGCCGTGTCGGACTAGCGGACAATGAGCAGTTCTTC
.	18	.	TRBJ2-2	TRBV7-6	CASSPDLAIGSYSGELFF	TGTGCCAGCAGCCCCGATCTAGCTATCGGGAGTTATTCCGGGGAGCTGTTTTTT
TRBD2	16	.	TRBJ2-5	TRBV28	CASSSPLAGRSETQYF	TGTGCCAGCAGTTCACCCCTAGCGGGGCGTTCAGAGACCCAGTACTTC
.	14	.	TRBJ1-2	TRBV5-1	CASSLREANYGYTF	TGCGCCAGCAGCCTCAGGGAAGCTAACTATGGCTACACCTTC
TRBD1	15	.	TRBJ1-6	TRBV7-6	CASSSGTGRNSPLHF	TGTGCCAGCAGCTCCGGGACAGGCCGTAATTCACCCCTCCACTTT
.	15	once	TRBJ2-3	TRBV3-1/TRBV3-2	CASSQDPGGTDTQYF	TGTGCCAGCAGCCAAGATCCGGGGGGCACAGATACGCAGTATTTT
.	17	.	TRBJ2-3	TRBV27	CASTVHMGPLSTDTQYF	TGTGCCAGCACCGTACACATGGGGCCCTTAAGCACAGATACGCAGTATTTT
TRBD2	16	.	TRBJ2-3	TRBV19	CASTRSASGAPDTQYF	TGTGCCAGTACCCGGTCCGCGAGCGGGGCCCCAGATACGCAGTATTTT
.	15	.	TRBJ1-6	TRBV3-1/TRBV3-2	CASSSTWQVDSPLHF	TGTGCCAGCAGCTCAACATGGCAGGTGGATTCACCCCTCCACTTT
.	14	.	TRBJ2-7	TRBV20-1	CSASDTGGAYEQYF	TGCAGTGCTAGTGACACAGGGGGGGCCTACGAGCAGTACTTC
.	15	.	TRBJ1-2	TRBV4-1	CASSQDRDSNYGYTF	TGCGCCAGCAGCCAAGATCGAGACAGTAACTATGGCTACACCTTC
TRBD1	15	.	TRBJ1-6	TRBV6-5	CASSIRTGANSPLHF	TGTGCCAGCAGTATTCGGACAGGGGCGAATTCACCCCTCCACTTT
.	14	.	TRBJ1-1	TRBV5-1	CASTLAGLNTEAFF	TGCGCCAGCACGTTAGCGGGGCTGAACACTGAAGCTTTCTTT
TRBD1	14	.	TRBJ1-4	TRBV18	CASSPKGAVEKLFF	TGTGCCAGCTCACCAAAGGGGGCGGTTGAAAAACTGTTTTTT
TRBD2	17	.	TRBJ2-4	TRBV3-1/TRBV3-2	CASSQGTSGSVGNIQYF	TGTGCCAGCAGCCAAGGGACTAGCGGGAGTGTAGGAAACATTCAGTACTTC
.	13	.	TRBJ2-5	TRBV3-1/TRBV3-2	CASRIQAQETQYF	TGTGCCAGCAGAATTCAGGCCCAAGAGACCCAGTACTTC
TRBD1	15	.	TRBJ2-4	TRBV28	CASSLRDRLKNIQYF	TGTGCCAGCAGTCTCCGGGACAGACTCAAAAACATTCAGTACTTC
.	13	.	TRBJ2-5	TRBV10-3	CAIRTTDQETQYF	TGTGCCATCCGCACCACAGACCAAGAGACCCAGTACTTC
TRBD2	15	.	TRBJ2-1	TRBV3-1/TRBV3-2	CASSRTSGSINEQFF	TGTGCCAGCAGCCGGACTAGCGGGAGTATAAATGAGCAGTTCTTC
.	14	.	TRBJ1-1	TRBV6-5	CASSHQAMNTEAFF	TGTGCCAGCAGCCACCAGGCTATGAACACTGAAGCTTTCTTT
TRBD1	15	.	TRBJ2-5	TRBV5-1	CASSLAAGGVETQYF	TGCGCCAGCAGCTTGGCGGCAGGGGGCGTAGAGACCCAGTACTTC
TRBD1	12	.	TRBJ1-2	TRBV25-1	CASSGTGVGYTF	TGTGCCAGCAGTGGGACAGGGGTGGGCTACACCTTC
TRBD1	15	few	TRBJ1-2	TRBV5-1	CASSIEGQGIYGYTF	TGCGCCAGCAGCATAGAGGGACAGGGAATCTATGGCTACACCTTC
.	16	.	TRBJ1-4	TRBV4-3	CASSQDHRGSGEKLFF	TGCGCCAGCAGCCAAGATCATCGGGGATCTGGCGAAAAACTGTTTTTT
.	16	.	TRBJ1-6	TRBV4-2	CASSQRQTGYNSPLHF	TGTGCCAGCAGCCAAAGGCAAACAGGGTATAATTCACCCCTCCACTTT
.	14	.	TRBJ1-4	TRBV5-1	CASRTGQQNEKLFF	TGCGCCAGCAGGACAGGACAGCAGAATGAAAAACTGTTTTTT
TRBD1	15	many	TRBJ2-1	TRBV19	CASSPKQGAYNEQFF	TGTGCCAGTAGTCCCAAACAGGGGGCCTACAATGAGCAGTTCTTC
.	14	once	TRBJ1-5	TRBV2	CASSAAYSNQPQHF	TGTGCCAGCAGTGCAGCATATAGCAATCAGCCCCAGCATTTT
TRBD1	16	.	TRBJ2-1	TRBV6-5	CASSYLGQGAGNEQFF	TGTGCCAGCAGTTACCTAGGACAGGGGGCGGGGAATGAGCAGTTCTTC
.	17	.	TRBJ2-7	TRBV5-1	CASRAFAESGTSYEQYF	TGCGCCAGCAGAGCCTTTGCAGAAAGCGGGACATCCTACGAGCAGTACTTC
TRBD1	17	.	TRBJ2-7	TRBV5-1	CASSFLFQDRDRYEQYF	TGCGCCAGCAGCTTCTTATTCCAGGACAGGGACCGCTACGAGCAGTACTTC
.	13	.	TRBJ1-1	TRBV11-2	CASSFLSGTEAFF	TGTGCCAGCAGCTTTCTAAGCGGCACTGAAGCTTTCTTT
.	17	.	TRBJ2-3	TRBV19	CASSIRLQGTSPDTQYF	TGTGCCAGTAGTATCCGGCTACAGGGCACGAGTCCAGATACGCAGTATTTT
.	16	.	TRBJ2-5	TRBV19	CASSLKVRGLQETQYF	TGTGCCAGTAGCCTCAAGGTCCGAGGCCTCCAAGAGACCCAGTACTTC
TRBD1	16	.	TRBJ2-7	TRBV19	CASSISLGRGSGEQYF	TGTGCCAGTAGTATAAGCCTCGGCAGGGGGTCAGGAGAGCAGTACTTC
TRBD2	18	.	TRBJ2-2	TRBV7-9	CASSTGLAGGVYTGELFF	TGTGCCAGCAGCACGGGACTAGCGGGGGGCGTGTACACCGGGGAGCTGTTTTTT
.	15	.	TRBJ2-1	TRBV7-3	CASSFSAGGYNEQFF	TGTGCCAGCAGCTTTTCAGCGGGCGGCTACAATGAGCAGTTCTTC
TRBD1	16	.	TRBJ1-5	TRBV23-1	CASSPPGQVSNQPQHF	TGCGCCAGCAGTCCACCAGGACAGGTTAGCAATCAGCCCCAGCATTTT
.	15	.	TRBJ2-3	TRBV5-1	CASSFASGRTDTQYF	TGCGCCAGCAGCTTCGCCAGCGGGCGCACAGATACGCAGTATTTT
.	15	.	TRBJ1-3	TRBV7-2	CASSQMSGTGNTIYF	TGTGCCAGCAGCCAGATGTCGGGTACTGGAAACACCATATATTTT
TRBD2	18	many	TRBJ2-1	TRBV19	CASSIVFVGGLPYNEQFF	TGTGCCAGTAGTATAGTCTTTGTGGGGGGACTACCCTACAATGAGCAGTTCTTC
.	15	.	TRBJ1-6	TRBV7-2	CASSLVLQVNSPLHF	TGTGCCAGCAGCTTAGTTTTACAGGTTAATTCACCCCTCCACTTT
.	16	.	TRBJ2-1	TRBV7-2	CASSLAAGPSYNEQFF	TGTGCCAGCAGCTTAGCCGCGGGACCCTCCTACAATGAGCAGTTCTTC
.	14	.	TRBJ2-1	TRBV7-6	CASSLRGFYNEQFF	TGTGCCAGCAGCCTTCGGGGTTTCTACAATGAGCAGTTCTTC
.	12	.	TRBJ2-1	TRBV3-1/TRBV3-2	CASSPPSGSEVF	TGTGCCAGCAGCCCGCCGAGTGGGAGCGAGGTCTTC
TRBD2	18	.	TRBJ2-1	TRBV18	CASSPPWLAGAQYNEQFF	TGTGCCAGCTCACCACCGTGGCTAGCGGGAGCGCAATACAATGAGCAGTTCTTC
.	15	few	TRBJ1-6	TRBV27	CASRTASGGNSPLHF	TGTGCCAGCAGAACCGCCTCTGGAGGAAATTCACCCCTCCACTTT